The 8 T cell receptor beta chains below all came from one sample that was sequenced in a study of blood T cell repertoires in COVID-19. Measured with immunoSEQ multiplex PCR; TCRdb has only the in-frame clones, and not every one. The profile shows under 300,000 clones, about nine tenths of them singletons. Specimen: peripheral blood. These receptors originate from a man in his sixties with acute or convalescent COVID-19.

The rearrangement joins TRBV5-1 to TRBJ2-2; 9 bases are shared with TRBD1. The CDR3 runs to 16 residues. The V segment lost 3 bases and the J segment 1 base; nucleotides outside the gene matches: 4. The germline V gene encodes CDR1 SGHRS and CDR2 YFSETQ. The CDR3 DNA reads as TGCGCCAGCAGCTCAGGGGACAGGGTGAACACCGGGGAGCTGTTTTTT. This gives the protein CASSSGDRVNTGELFF.

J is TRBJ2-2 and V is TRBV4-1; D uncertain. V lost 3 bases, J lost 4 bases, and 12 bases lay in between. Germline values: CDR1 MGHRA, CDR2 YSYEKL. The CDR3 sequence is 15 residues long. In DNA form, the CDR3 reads TGCGCCAGCAGCCAGTATTACGCCAGCACCGGGGAGCTGTTTTTT. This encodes CASSQYYASTGELFF.

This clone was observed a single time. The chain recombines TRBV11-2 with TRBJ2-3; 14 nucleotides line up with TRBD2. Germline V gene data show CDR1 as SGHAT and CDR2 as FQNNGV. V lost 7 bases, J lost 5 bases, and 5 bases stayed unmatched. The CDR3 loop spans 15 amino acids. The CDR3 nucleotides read TGTGCCAGCACCTCCGGGACTAGCGGGAGAGATACGCAGTATTTT. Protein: CASTSGTSGRDTQYF.

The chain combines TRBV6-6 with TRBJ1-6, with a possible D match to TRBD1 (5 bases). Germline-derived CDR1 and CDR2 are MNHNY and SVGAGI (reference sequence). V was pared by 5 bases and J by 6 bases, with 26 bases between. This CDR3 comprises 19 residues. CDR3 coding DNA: TGTGCCAGCAGTCACCGTCCGTCCGGGGGGAAAGGTCTTAATTCACCCCTCCACTTT. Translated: CASSHRPSGGKGLNSPLHF.

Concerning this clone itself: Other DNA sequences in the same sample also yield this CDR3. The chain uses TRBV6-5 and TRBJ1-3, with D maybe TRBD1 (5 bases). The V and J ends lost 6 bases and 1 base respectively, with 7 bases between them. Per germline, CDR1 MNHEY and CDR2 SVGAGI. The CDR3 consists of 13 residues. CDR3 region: CASRRGSGNTIYF. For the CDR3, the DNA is TGTGCCAGCAGACGGGGGTCTGGAAACACCATATATTTT.

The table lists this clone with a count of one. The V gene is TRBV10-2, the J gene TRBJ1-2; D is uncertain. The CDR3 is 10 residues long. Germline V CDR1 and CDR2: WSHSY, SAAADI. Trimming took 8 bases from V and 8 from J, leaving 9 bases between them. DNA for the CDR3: TGCGCCAGCCCTAAATACGGCTACACCTTC. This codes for CASPKYGYTF.

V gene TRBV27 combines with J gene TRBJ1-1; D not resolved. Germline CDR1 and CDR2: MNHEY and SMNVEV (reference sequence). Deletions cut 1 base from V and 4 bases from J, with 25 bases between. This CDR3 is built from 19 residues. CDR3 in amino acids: CASSLYSGRDSGVTTEAFF. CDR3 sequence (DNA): TGTGCCAGCAGTTTATATTCGGGCAGAGATTCCGGGGTAACCACTGAAGCTTTCTTT.

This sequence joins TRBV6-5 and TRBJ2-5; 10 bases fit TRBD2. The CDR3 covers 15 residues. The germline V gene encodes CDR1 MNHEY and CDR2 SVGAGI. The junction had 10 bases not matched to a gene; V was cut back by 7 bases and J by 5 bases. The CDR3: CASNLASGSLETQYF. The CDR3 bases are TGTGCCAGCAATCTGGCTAGCGGGAGTTTGGAGACCCAGTACTTC.